Presented here are 23 T cell receptor beta chains from one specimen sequenced in a study of vaccination and CD4 T cells after COVID-19. The time point is: late sampling 161 to 241 days after vaccination in three convalescent patients. MiXCR was run by TCRdb on the PCR reads, yielding one entry per CDR3 protein. This sample has under 30,000 distinct CDR3 sequences; approximately 48% occur once, and the top ten carry 5.8%. The sample was CD4+ T cells from blood, taken about 7 months after SARS-CoV-2 vaccination. The receptor set was obtained from a human donor who had recovered from COVID-19.

For the CDR3, the DNA is TGTGCCACCAGTAAGGGGGACTATCAGCCCCAGCATTTT. This codes for CATSKGDYQPQHF. The rearrangement joins TRBV24-1 to TRBJ1-5; D possibly corresponds to TRBD1 (6 bases). V was clipped by 6 bases and J by 5 bases, with 10 bases between them. Germline CDR1 reads KGHDR; CDR2 reads SFDVKD. This CDR3 has 13 residues.

The rearrangement joins TRBV20-1 to TRBJ2-1; 8 bases align to TRBD2. With V trimmed by 1 base and J by 7 bases, 9 bases remained unmatched. Germline V gene data show CDR1 as DFQATT and CDR2 as SNEGSKA (reference sequence). CDR3 size: 15 residues. Here the CDR3 DNA reads TGCAGTGCTAGAGTAGGGACTAGTTTTACGAATGAGCAGTTCTTC. Its translation is CSARVGTSFTNEQFF.

This clonotype was counted only a few times. The chain is built from TRBV10-1 and TRBJ2-7; 11 bases are shared with TRBD2. The CDR3 runs 16 residues. J lost 0 bases, V lost 5 bases, and 6 bases had no gene match. Per the germline V gene, CDR1 is WNHNN and CDR2 is SYGVQD (reference sequence). Here the CDR3 DNA reads TGCGCCAGCAGTCTGCCTCTAGCGGGAGGCTCCTACGAGCAGTACTTC. Amino acid sequence: CASSLPLAGGSYEQYF.

A few counts support this clonotype. V gene TRBV20-1 combines with J gene TRBJ2-5; D uncertain. From germline, CDR1 is DFQATT and CDR2 SNEGSKA (reference sequence). Trimming stripped 0 bases from V and 3 bases from J, with 11 bases between. The CDR3 is made up of 14 amino acids. CDR3 DNA sequence: TGCAGTGCTAGAGATGTTCGAAAGGAAGAGACCCAGTACTTC. Translated: CSARDVRKEETQYF.

This clonotype is medium-sized by share. The J gene is TRBJ1-5, the V gene TRBV20-1; 7 nucleotides align to TRBD1. The length of the CDR3 is 15 residues. J gave up 11 bases and V 6 bases, and 19 bases lay outside the gene matches. CDR1 and CDR2 (germline): DFQATT, SNEGSKA (reference sequence). This CDR3 reads CSAQISGTEAGTQHF. The CDR3 DNA follows: TGCAGTGCGCAAATATCCGGGACAGAGGCAGGGACCCAGCATTTT.

The chain uses TRBV12-3 or TRBV12-4 and TRBJ1-5; D is uncertain. Trimming shortened V by 3 bases and J by 7 bases, and 7 bases separated the two germline ends. The CDR3 has 12 residues. CDR3 bases: TGTGCCAGCAGTTTTTCCGGGCAGCCCCAGCATTTT. Translated: CASSFSGQPQHF.

This clonotype appeared a single time. The rearrangement links TRBV20-1 to TRBJ1-3; 7 bases map to TRBD1. This CDR3 is built from 13 residues. Germline V lookup: CDR1 DFQATT, CDR2 SNEGSKA (reference sequence). J gave up 0 bases and V 6 bases, and 2 bases lay outside the gene matches. As DNA, the CDR3 is TGCAGTGCCAGGACAGGCTCTGGAAACACCATATATTTT. Translation: CSARTGSGNTIYF.

This clonotype was recorded only once. Written as DNA, the CDR3 is TGTGCCAGCAGCCCCCGGGGGGGGACTAGCGGAAGCACCGGGGAGCTGTTTTTT. Its translation is CASSPRGGTSGSTGELFF. The genes are TRBV7-3 and TRBJ2-2, with 11 bases matching TRBD2. This CDR3 region has 18 residues. Trimming cost V 5 bases and J 4 bases; bases outside gene matches: 12. Germline V gives CDR1 SGHTA, CDR2 FQGTGA.

This clonotype was detected only a few times. The chain is built from TRBV19 and TRBJ1-5, with no clear D. V was cut by 2 bases and J by 0 bases, with 11 bases left in between. Germline loops: CDR1 LNHDA, CDR2 SQIVND (reference sequence). The CDR3 covers 16 residues. The CDR3 DNA is TGTGCCAGTAGTATATCGAGGGTTTATAGCAATCAGCCCCAGCATTTT. Residues: CASSISRVYSNQPQHF.

The chain is built from TRBV24-1 and TRBJ2-5; D is perhaps TRBD1 (6 bases). Trimming removed 7 bases at V and 4 bases at J, with 15 bases between. Germline V gene sequence: CDR1 KGHDR, CDR2 SFDVKD. This CDR3 spans 14 amino acids. The CDR3: CATRLGLGGETQYF. DNA for the CDR3: TGTGCCACCAGGCTGGGCCTAGGGGGAGAGACCCAGTACTTC.

The chain employs TRBV19 and TRBJ2-5; 8 bases line up with TRBD2. CDR1 and CDR2 (germline): LNHDA, SQIVND (reference sequence). The CDR3 spans 17 residues. J was trimmed by 5 bases and V by 5 bases; bases with no gene match: 16. CDR3 coding DNA: TGTGCCAGTAGTCTTAAGCGGGAGAACTTCATCCGGGAGACCCAGTACTTC. Its protein is CASSLKRENFIRETQYF.

The chain employs TRBV7-3 and TRBJ2-1; maybe TRBD1 (6 bases). Germline loops: CDR1 SGHTA, CDR2 FQGTGA. The CDR3 length is 14 residues. Trimming removed 6 bases at V and 8 bases at J, with 17 bases between. Written as DNA, the CDR3 is TGTGCCAGCAGTCCCTCAAGGGGGTCCCATGAGCAGTTCTTC. Protein: CASSPSRGSHEQFF.

This chain uses TRBV28 with TRBJ1-1, with D maybe TRBD1 (5 bases). In germline, CDR1 is MDHEN, CDR2 SYDVKM. V was trimmed by 6 bases and J by 4 bases, leaving 21 bases between them. The length of the CDR3 is 16 residues. The DNA for the CDR3 is TGTGCCAGCAGGGACGGGCGGGGGGAATTTGGCACTGAAGCTTTCTTT. It codes for CASRDGRGEFGTEAFF.

The chain employs TRBV6-5 and TRBJ2-5; 8 bases are shared with TRBD2. CDR1 is MNHEY and CDR2 is SVGAGI in the germline V gene. The CDR3 covers 15 residues. Trimming cost V 4 bases and J 0 bases; bases outside gene matches: 4. The CDR3 DNA reads TGTGCCAGCAGTTTTAGCGGGACCTACCAAGAGACCCAGTACTTC. Amino acid sequence: CASSFSGTYQETQYF.

The sample holds one count of this clonotype. The gene calls are TRBV27 and TRBJ1-4, with a tentative D call TRBD1 (5 bases). Between the trimmed V and J ends, which lost 10 bases and 10 bases, there was a span of 19 bases. The CDR3 extends over 13 amino acids. CDR1 MNHEY and CDR2 SMNVEV come from the germline V gene (reference sequence). The CDR3 is CATRALGGPKLFF. In DNA form, the CDR3 reads TGTGCCACCAGAGCCCTGGGGGGACCAAAACTGTTTTTT.

The chain joins TRBV6-1 to TRBJ2-1, with 8 bases identical to TRBD2. CDR3 length: 14 amino acids. Trimming cost V 8 bases and J 4 bases; bases outside gene matches: 7. CDR1 is MNHNS and CDR2 is SASEGT in the germline V gene. In nucleotides, the CDR3 is TGTGCCAGCGGGAGAGCGGGAGAATACAATGAGCAGTTCTTC. It yields the protein CASGRAGEYNEQFF.

This rearrangement joins TRBV19 to TRBJ2-2, with TRBD2 matching 7 bases. The V segment lost 2 bases and the J segment 4 bases; nucleotides outside the gene matches: 4. The CDR3 is 15 amino acids. CDR1 LNHDA and CDR2 SQIVND come from the germline V gene (reference sequence). The CDR3 DNA reads as TGTGCCAGTAGTATACTAGCGGAGATCACCGGGGAGCTGTTTTTT. It codes for CASSILAEITGELFF.

V gene TRBV20-1 combines with J gene TRBJ1-2, with a possible D match to TRBD1 (6 bases). The CDR3 extends over 14 amino acids. The V end lost 0 bases, the J end lost 6 bases, and 14 bases lay between the germline ends. CDR1 is DFQATT and CDR2 is SNEGSKA in the germline V gene (reference sequence). Here the CDR3 reads CSARERGHVDGYTF. As DNA, the CDR3 is TGCAGTGCTAGAGAGCGGGGGCACGTGGATGGCTACACCTTC.

The chain is built from TRBV14 and TRBJ1-2, with D hard to call. CDR1 and CDR2 (germline): SGHDN, FVKESK. Trimming cost V 1 base and J 5 bases, with 14 bases left between them. The CDR3 covers 15 residues. CDR3 amino acids: CASSQGAEGRYGYTF. The CDR3 nucleotides read TGTGCCAGCAGCCAAGGGGCGGAGGGCAGATATGGCTACACCTTC.

The chain joins TRBV28 to TRBJ1-5; 10 nucleotides agree with TRBD1. The CDR3 consists of 17 residues. V trimming: 6 bases; J trimming: 4 bases; junction bases outside the gene matches: 12. Germline assignment: CDR1 MDHEN and CDR2 SYDVKM. The CDR3 spells CASSPGQGSVRNQPQHF. CDR3 nucleotides: TGTGCCAGCAGCCCGGGACAGGGGTCCGTTCGGAATCAGCCCCAGCATTTT.

V usage is TRBV28 and J usage is TRBJ1-2; 12 bases line up with TRBD1. This CDR3 comprises 15 residues. Trimming cost V 7 bases and J 8 bases; bases outside gene matches: 11. CDR1 MDHEN and CDR2 SYDVKM come from the germline V gene. The CDR3 sequence: CASILGGQGAFGYTF. CDR3 DNA: TGTGCCAGCATCTTAGGGGGACAGGGGGCGTTCGGCTACACCTTC.

The chain combines TRBV28 with TRBJ1-4; D gene unclear. Deletions cut 6 bases from V and 8 bases from J, with 16 bases between. The CDR3 covers 14 residues. Germline CDR1 is MDHEN and CDR2 is SYDVKM. CDR3 sequence reads: CASRDPDLAEKLFF. The CDR3 nucleotides are TGTGCCAGCAGGGACCCGGACCTGGCGGAAAAACTGTTTTTT.

The rearrangement links TRBV6-1 to TRBJ1-1, with 8 bases lining up with TRBD1. The germline gives CDR1 MNHNS, CDR2 SASEGT. CDR3 size: 14 residues. V trimming: 11 bases; J trimming: 4 bases; junction bases outside the gene matches: 12. The DNA for the CDR3 is TGTGCCGGTACCTACCAGGGGGCTTCCACTGAAGCTTTCTTT. Its translation: CAGTYQGASTEAFF.